These T cell receptor beta chains were read from a single sample in a study of blood T cell repertoires in COVID-19. TCRdb's table, derived via immunoSEQ multiplex PCR, lists solely in-frame clones and lacks some. The data contain hundreds of thousands of clones, over 75% of them singletons. The specimen sequenced was peripheral blood. Source of these receptors: a woman aged 45-59 years with active or convalescent COVID-19. The CDR3 runs from the conserved cysteine through the conserved F or W. The D gene is left open where the match is weak. Size tells how often a clone was seen (once, few, many) or the class of an expanded clone, and some rows leave it out.

TRBJ1-1	TRBV19	.	16	.	CASSIRHVKGDTEAFF	TGTGCCAGTAGTATCCGGCATGTAAAAGGGGACACTGAAGCTTTCTTT
TRBJ2-5	TRBV12-5	.	15	.	CASGLYRTQAETQYF	TGTGCTAGTGGTTTGTACAGGACCCAAGCAGAGACCCAGTACTTC
TRBJ1-4	TRBV27	TRBD1	15	few	CASSLSAQGGEKLFF	TGTGCCAGCAGTTTATCCGCACAGGGGGGAGAAAAACTGTTTTTT
TRBJ1-2	TRBV18	.	15	.	CASSPDAGSWYGYTF	TGTGCCAGCTCACCTGACGCCGGGAGTTGGTATGGCTACACCTTC
TRBJ2-5	TRBV18	.	13	.	CASSPSEGETQYF	TGTGCCAGCTCACCATCGGAGGGAGAGACCCAGTACTTC
TRBJ2-7	TRBV5-8	.	17	.	CASSLADFPKGAYEQYF	TGTGCCAGCAGCTTGGCCGATTTCCCGAAAGGGGCCTACGAGCAGTACTTC
TRBJ2-5	TRBV7-2	.	16	.	CASSLSFRGNQETQYF	TGTGCCAGCAGCTTGTCCTTCCGGGGGAACCAAGAGACCCAGTACTTC
TRBJ2-5	TRBV19	TRBD2	16	.	CASSLGQRGGLETQYF	TGTGCCAGTAGCCTGGGGCAGCGGGGGGGCCTCGAGACCCAGTACTTC
TRBJ2-6	TRBV4-2	.	15	.	CASSQENSGANVLTF	TGTGCCAGCAGCCAGGAGAACTCTGGGGCCAACGTCCTGACTTTC
TRBJ1-1	TRBV20-1	.	11	.	CSARKGIEAFF	TGCAGTGCTAGAAAGGGGATTGAAGCTTTCTTT
TRBJ1-1	TRBV7-9	.	17	.	CASSPSLGGGLGTEAFF	TGTGCCAGCAGCCCTAGTCTCGGTGGAGGTCTAGGGACTGAAGCTTTCTTT
TRBJ1-2	TRBV29-1	TRBD1	14	.	CSVEAQTGVYGYTF	TGCAGCGTTGAAGCTCAAACAGGGGTCTATGGCTACACCTTC
TRBJ1-6	TRBV30	.	14	.	CAWSFSTVNSPLHF	TGTGCCTGGAGTTTTAGCACCGTTAATTCACCCCTCCACTTT
TRBJ1-3	TRBV4-2	TRBD1	16	.	CASSQGDRDSGNTIYF	TGTGCCAGCAGCCAAGGGGACAGGGATTCTGGAAACACCATATATTTT
TRBJ2-7	TRBV27	TRBD2	14	.	CASRIAGGGNEQYF	TGTGCCAGCAGAATAGCGGGAGGAGGCAACGAGCAGTACTTC
TRBJ2-3	TRBV19	.	17	.	CASSIAVQGVSTDTQYF	TGTGCCAGTAGTATAGCCGTACAGGGAGTTAGCACAGATACGCAGTATTTT
TRBJ2-7	TRBV27	.	13	.	CASSKGNWDEQYF	TGTGCCAGCAGTAAGGGGAATTGGGACGAGCAGTACTTC
TRBJ2-1	TRBV5-1	TRBD2	17	many	CASSPQGAGGSYNEQFF	TGCGCCAGCAGCCCCCAGGGAGCGGGAGGCTCCTACAATGAGCAGTTCTTC
TRBJ2-2	TRBV19	.	15	.	CASRPSPQYTGELFF	TGTGCCAGTAGGCCCTCACCTCAGTACACCGGGGAGCTGTTTTTT
TRBJ2-7	TRBV4-2	.	14	.	CASSQALGRYEQYF	TGTGCCAGCAGCCAAGCTTTGGGGCGCTACGAGCAGTACTTC
TRBJ2-7	TRBV7-9	.	14	once	CASSLQGGVYEQYF	TGTGCCAGCAGCTTGCAGGGTGGGGTATACGAGCAGTACTTC
TRBJ2-1	TRBV21-1	.	15	.	CASSKVSTRIAEQFF	TGTGCCAGCAGCAAAGTTAGTACTAGAATAGCTGAGCAGTTCTTC
TRBJ1-2	TRBV28	.	14	once	CASSPRDTLYGYTF	TGTGCCAGCAGCCCTCGGGACACACTCTATGGCTACACCTTC
TRBJ2-7	TRBV7-6	.	13	.	CASSLSTAYEQYF	TGTGCCAGCAGCTTATCCACTGCCTACGAGCAGTACTTC
TRBJ1-1	TRBV12-3/TRBV12-4	.	13	.	CASSLLSNTEAFF	TGTGCCAGCAGTCTCCTTTCCAACACTGAAGCTTTCTTT
TRBJ2-1	TRBV11-3	TRBD2	15	.	CASSPGLAGDDEQFF	TGTGCCAGCAGCCCGGGACTAGCGGGAGACGATGAGCAGTTCTTC
TRBJ1-5	TRBV19	.	17	.	CASSIAMEGPSNQPQHF	TGTGCCAGTAGTATAGCCATGGAGGGACCCAGCAATCAGCCCCAGCATTTT
TRBJ2-7	TRBV2	.	13	few	CASSADNSYEQYF	TGTGCCAGCAGTGCGGACAACTCCTACGAGCAGTACTTC
TRBJ2-7	TRBV2	TRBD1	14	.	CASNTGGASTEQYF	TGTGCCAGCAATACAGGGGGCGCGTCAACCGAGCAGTACTTC
TRBJ1-5	TRBV6-5	TRBD1	15	.	CASSRQGNFNQPQHF	TGTGCCAGCAGTAGACAGGGAAACTTCAATCAGCCCCAGCATTTT
TRBJ1-1	TRBV18	.	14	.	CASSPTERNTEAFF	TGTGCCAGCTCCCCGACGGAGAGGAACACTGAAGCTTTCTTT
TRBJ2-7	TRBV7-9	TRBD2	15	once	CASSLTSGGSYEQYF	TGTGCCAGCAGCTTAACTAGCGGGGGGTCCTACGAGCAGTACTTC
TRBJ2-3	TRBV4-2	.	17	.	CASSQDLDGKGYDTQYF	TGTGCCAGCAGCCAAGATTTGGACGGGAAAGGTTACGATACGCAGTATTTT
TRBJ1-6	TRBV7-2	TRBD1	15	once	CASSLGDRSNSPLHF	TGTGCCAGCAGCCTAGGGGACAGGAGCAATTCACCCCTCCACTTT
TRBJ1-1	TRBV19	TRBD1	15	.	CASSPGDRGNTEAFF	TGTGCCAGTAGTCCTGGGGACAGGGGGAACACTGAAGCTTTCTTT
TRBJ2-7	TRBV27	TRBD1	15	.	CASSWAPGQGYEQYF	TGTGCCAGCAGCTGGGCCCCCGGACAGGGCTACGAGCAGTACTTC
TRBJ2-1	TRBV10-3	TRBD2	15	.	CAISGTSGGRGEQFF	TGTGCCATCAGTGGAACTAGCGGGGGACGGGGTGAGCAGTTCTTC
TRBJ1-2	TRBV5-6	TRBD1	14	.	CASSLGVTGKGYTF	TGTGCCAGCAGCTTGGGGGTGACAGGGAAGGGCTACACCTTC
TRBJ1-1	TRBV5-1	.	12	.	CASSFGRAEAFF	TGCGCCAGCAGCTTCGGGAGAGCTGAAGCTTTCTTT
TRBJ1-3	TRBV27	TRBD1	15	.	CASSKQGATGNTIYF	TGTGCCAGCAGTAAGCAGGGGGCGACAGGAAACACCATATATTTT
TRBJ1-2	TRBV7-8	TRBD1	16	once	CASSFGRIPGQYGYTF	TGTGCCAGCAGCTTTGGAAGGATCCCGGGACAGTATGGCTACACCTTC
TRBJ1-1	TRBV11-2	TRBD1	15	.	CASSLQGGRGTEAFF	TGTGCCAGCAGCTTACAGGGGGGTAGGGGCACTGAAGCTTTCTTT
TRBJ1-5	TRBV15	TRBD1	15	.	CATSTGTGVSQPQHF	TGTGCCACCAGCACCGGGACAGGGGTGAGTCAGCCCCAGCATTTT
TRBJ1-5	TRBV5-8	.	15	.	CASSSAVGVNQPQHF	TGTGCCAGCAGCTCGGCTGTCGGGGTCAATCAGCCCCAGCATTTT
TRBJ1-1	TRBV7-9	TRBD1	16	.	CASSLRGQGGNTEAFF	TGTGCCAGCAGCTTAAGGGGACAGGGAGGGAACACTGAAGCTTTCTTT
TRBJ1-3	TRBV4-3	.	15	.	CASSQIGDSGNTIYF	TGCGCCAGCAGCCAAATAGGGGATTCTGGAAACACCATATATTTT
TRBJ2-5	TRBV7-2	.	15	.	CASSLVGGARETQYF	TGTGCCAGCAGCTTAGTGGGCGGGGCCAGGGAGACCCAGTACTTC
TRBJ2-7	TRBV5-6	TRBD2	18	few	CASSLIPSGGLTAYEQYF	TGTGCCAGCAGCTTGATTCCCAGTGGGGGACTAACCGCCTACGAGCAGTACTTC
TRBJ2-2	TRBV24-1	TRBD2	18	.	CATSERGLAGDATGELFF	TGTGCCACCAGTGAGAGGGGACTAGCGGGAGACGCCACCGGGGAGCTGTTTTTT
TRBJ2-2	TRBV6-5	TRBD2	16	.	CASSLLSGGNTGELFF	TGTGCCAGCAGTTTACTAAGCGGGGGCAACACCGGGGAGCTGTTTTTT
TRBJ1-2	TRBV19	.	13	once	CASRGDWAYGYTF	TGTGCCAGTAGAGGGGACTGGGCGTATGGCTACACCTTC
TRBJ1-5	TRBV28	.	13	.	CASSLGAGQPQHF	TGTGCCAGCAGCCTGGGGGCGGGTCAGCCCCAGCATTTT
TRBJ2-3	TRBV5-4	.	16	.	CASSLALSGRTDTQYF	TGTGCCAGCAGCTTGGCCTTGAGCGGGCGCACAGATACGCAGTATTTT
TRBJ1-5	TRBV30	TRBD1	14	once	CAWSQMGTGIPQHF	TGTGCCTGGAGTCAGATGGGGACAGGGATCCCCCAGCATTTT
TRBJ2-5	TRBV28	.	14	.	CASSLQVGGETQYF	TGTGCCAGCAGTTTACAAGTTGGAGGGGAGACCCAGTACTTC
TRBJ2-7	TRBV10-3	TRBD1	13	once	CATGTGDSYEQYF	TGTGCCACCGGGACAGGGGACTCCTACGAGCAGTACTTC
TRBJ1-2	TRBV7-2	.	14	.	CASSPPGGYYGYTF	TGTGCCAGCAGCCCGCCCGGGGGATACTATGGCTACACCTTC
TRBJ1-2	TRBV7-9	.	12	once	CASSLPGYGYTF	TGTGCCAGCAGCTTACCGGGATATGGCTACACCTTC
TRBJ2-7	TRBV28	TRBD1	15	.	CASSLPGQGDYEQYF	TGTGCCAGCAGCTTACCGGGACAGGGGGACTACGAGCAGTACTTC
TRBJ2-7	TRBV5-6	TRBD1	14	once	CASNPRDRADEQYF	TGTGCCAGCAACCCCCGAGACAGGGCCGACGAGCAGTACTTC